The 10 T cell receptor beta chains listed next were all sequenced from one sample in a study of CD8 T cells in ankylosing spondylitis. Each CDR3 protein gets one entry after TCRdb re-called the 5' RACE reads with MiXCR. The sample has about 240,000 distinct CDR3 sequences, roughly 8.6% seen once. The source material was blood, either unsorted or a sorted T cell fraction (not recorded which). These receptor sequences come from a male donor with ankylosing spondylitis or in good health (not recorded which).

Only a few counts were recorded for this clonotype. The chain employs TRBV20-1 and TRBJ2-1; D is perhaps TRBD1 or TRBD2 (5 bases each). Trimming removed 3 bases at V and 9 bases at J, with 12 bases between. Germline-derived CDR1 and CDR2 are DFQATT and SNEGSKA (reference sequence). This CDR3 has 12 amino acids. The CDR3 region is CSASTGTPEQFF. Here the CDR3 DNA reads TGCAGTGCTAGTACCGGGACCCCTGAGCAGTTCTTC.

The chain has TRBV24-1 and TRBJ2-2; D is undetermined. The CDR3 covers 17 residues. Germline V CDR1 and CDR2: KGHDR, SFDVKD. V gave up 4 bases and J gave up 0 bases, with 14 bases separating them. The CDR3 region is CATSDPTVTSNTGELFF. CDR3 bases: TGTGCCACCAGTGACCCAACAGTGACCTCGAACACCGGGGAGCTGTTTTTT.

The sample holds many counts of this clonotype. The genes are TRBV2 and TRBJ2-3; the match to TRBD2 covers 7 bases. The V segment lost 7 bases and the J segment 4 bases; nucleotides outside the gene matches: 8. The V gene's germline CDR1 is SNHLY and CDR2 FYNNEI. This CDR3 has 14 amino acids. CDR3 sequence reads: CASNPSGISDTQYF. CDR3 nucleotide sequence: TGTGCCAGCAATCCTAGCGGAATATCAGATACGCAGTATTTT. Drawing the rest from reference TRBV2 and TRBJ2-3, the complete variable domain is EPEVTQTPSHQVTQMGQEVILRCVPISNHLYFYWYRQILGQKVEFLVSFYNNEISEKSEIFDDQFSVERPDGSNFTLKIRSTKLEDSAMYFCASNPSGISDTQYFGPGTRLTVL.

This clonotype was seen a few times. This chain links TRBV4-2 with TRBJ2-1, with D tentatively TRBD1 (7 bases). CDR1 LGHNA and CDR2 YNFKEQ come from the germline V gene. CDR3 length equals 16 residues. V lost 1 base to trimming and J lost 1 base, with 11 bases between them. The CDR3 sequence: CASSQAQGGSYNEQFF. The CDR3 bases are TGTGCCAGCAGCCAAGCCCAGGGGGGTTCCTACAATGAGCAGTTCTTC.

This clonotype showed up many times. This sequence joins TRBV20-1 and TRBJ2-7; 7 nucleotides match TRBD1. CDR1 is DFQATT, CDR2 SNEGSKA, per germline (reference sequence). The length of the CDR3 is 14 residues. Germline trimming cut 4 bases from V and 6 bases from J; bases unmatched to any gene: 12. The CDR3 here is CSAKEDRNLLEQYF. The CDR3 DNA is TGCAGTGCTAAAGAGGACAGGAACCTTCTCGAGCAGTACTTC.

The chain carries TRBV4-2 and TRBJ2-1, with 11 bases aligning to TRBD2. Losses at the gene ends were 0 bases for V and 7 bases for J; bases not matched to a gene: 11. The CDR3 has 18 residues. Germline loops: CDR1 LGHNA, CDR2 YNFKEQ. The CDR3 loop is CASSQEGSTSGSINEQFF. The CDR3 DNA follows: TGTGCCAGCAGCCAAGAGGGGTCAACTAGCGGGAGTATAAATGAGCAGTTCTTC.

This clonotype was detected ten times or more. J is TRBJ2-3 and V is TRBV11-2, with 11 positions matching TRBD1. After removal of 3 bases from V and 3 bases from J, the junction contained 2 bases not matched to a gene. The germline V gene encodes CDR1 SGHAT and CDR2 FQNNGV. The CDR3 has 15 amino acids. The CDR3 nucleotides read TGTGCCAGCAGCTTGGGGACAGGGGGGACAGATACGCAGTATTTT. As protein: CASSLGTGGTDTQYF.

V is TRBV30 and J is TRBJ2-5; D gene uncertain. The CDR3 extends over 13 amino acids. The V and J ends lost 0 bases and 7 bases respectively, with 12 bases between them. The V gene's germline CDR1 is GTSNPN and CDR2 SVGIG (reference sequence). Here the CDR3 DNA reads TGTGCCTGGAGTGTTTCTCCAGGAGTGACCCAGTACTTC. It is translated as CAWSVSPGVTQYF.

This clonotype was recorded many times. This chain connects TRBV6-2 or TRBV6-3 to TRBJ2-4; 9 bases fit TRBD2. Looked up from germline, CDR1 is MNHEY and CDR2 is SVGEGT. The CDR3 loop spans 17 amino acids. Trimming removed 7 bases from V and 0 bases from J; junction bases left unmatched: 10. For the CDR3, the DNA is TGTGCCAGCACCCCCAAGAGACTAGCGGTAGCCAAAAACATTCAGTACTTC. Its protein product is CASTPKRLAVAKNIQYF.

This clonotype occurred many times. The rearrangement links TRBV7-2 to TRBJ1-2; 7 nucleotides match TRBD1. Germline CDR1 is SGHTA and CDR2 is FQGNSA. V shed 3 bases and J 2 bases; nucleotides not matched to a gene: 3. CDR3 size: 14 residues. DNA for the CDR3: TGTGCCAGCAGCTTGAAGGGACAGAACTATGGCTACACCTTC. It encodes CASSLKGQNYGYTF.